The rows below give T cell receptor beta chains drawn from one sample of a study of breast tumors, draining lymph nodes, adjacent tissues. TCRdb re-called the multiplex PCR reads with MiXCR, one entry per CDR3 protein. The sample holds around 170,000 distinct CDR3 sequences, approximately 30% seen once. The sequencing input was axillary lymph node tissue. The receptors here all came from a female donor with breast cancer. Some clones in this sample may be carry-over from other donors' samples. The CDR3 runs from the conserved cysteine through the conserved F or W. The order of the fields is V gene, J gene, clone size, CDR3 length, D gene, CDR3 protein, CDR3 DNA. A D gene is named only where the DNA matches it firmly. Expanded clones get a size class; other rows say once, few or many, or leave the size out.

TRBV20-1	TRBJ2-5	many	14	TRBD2	CSARLAGIQETQYF	TGCAGTGCTAGACTAGCGGGGATACAAGAGACCCAGTACTTC
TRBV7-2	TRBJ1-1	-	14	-	CASSLAGRGTEAFF	TGTGCCAGCAGCTTAGCGGGCAGGGGCACTGAAGCTTTCTTT
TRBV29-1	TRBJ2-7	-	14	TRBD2	CSVEGPSGVYEQYF	TGCAGCGTTGAAGGGCCTAGCGGGGTCTACGAGCAGTACTTC
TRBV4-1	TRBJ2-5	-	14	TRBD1	CASSLTGGLETQYF	TGCGCCAGCAGCCTCACAGGGGGCTTGGAGACCCAGTACTTC
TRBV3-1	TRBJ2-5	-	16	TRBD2	CASSPSLAGGAEAQYF	TGTGCCAGCAGCCCATCCCTAGCGGGAGGGGCGGAGGCCCAGTACTTC
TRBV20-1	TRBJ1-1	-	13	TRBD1	CSAVDRENTEAFF	TGCAGTGCTGTGGACAGGGAGAACACTGAAGCTTTCTTT
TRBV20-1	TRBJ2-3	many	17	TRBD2	CSARDSTSGRGTDTQYF	TGCAGTGCTAGAGATTCGACTAGCGGGAGAGGTACAGATACGCAGTATTTT
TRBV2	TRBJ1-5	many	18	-	CASSVNGGILLRNQPQHF	TGTGCCAGCAGTGTGAACGGAGGGATTCTTCTCCGTAATCAGCCCCAGCATTTT
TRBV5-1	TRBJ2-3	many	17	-	CASSFDPQGPRADTQYF	TGCGCCAGCAGCTTTGACCCTCAGGGACCGCGCGCAGATACGCAGTATTTT
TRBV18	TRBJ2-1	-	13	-	CASSLSTSDEQLF	TGTGCCAGCTCACTCTCCACGTCCGATGAGCAGCTCTTC
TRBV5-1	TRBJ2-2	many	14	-	CASSVGQNTGELFF	TGCGCCAGCAGCGTAGGACAAAACACCGGGGAGCTGTTTTTT
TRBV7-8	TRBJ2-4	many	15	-	CASSLASVRGNIQYF	TGTGCCAGCAGCTTAGCTAGCGTCAGGGGAAACATTCAGTACTTC
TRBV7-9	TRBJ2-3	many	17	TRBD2	CASSVISGGSSTDTQYF	TGTGCCAGCAGCGTAATTAGCGGGGGAAGTAGCACAGATACGCAGTATTTT
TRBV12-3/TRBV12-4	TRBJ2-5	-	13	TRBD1	CAGRSGTEETQYF	TGTGCTGGCAGGTCCGGGACAGAAGAGACCCAGTACTTC
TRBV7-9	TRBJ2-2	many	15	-	CASSLLGENTGELFF	TGTGCCAGCAGCCTCCTAGGTGAAAACACCGGGGAGCTGTTTTTT
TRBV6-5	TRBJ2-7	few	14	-	CASSYTQGTREQYF	TGTGCCAGCAGTTACACCCAGGGCACAAGAGAGCAGTACTTC
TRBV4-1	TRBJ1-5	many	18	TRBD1	CASSHRMGGQHANQPQHF	TGCGCCAGCAGCCATCGCATGGGGGGACAGCACGCAAATCAGCCCCAGCATTTT
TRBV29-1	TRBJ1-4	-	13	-	CSVAPRVNEKLFF	TGCAGCGTTGCCCCTAGGGTCAATGAAAAACTGTTTTTT
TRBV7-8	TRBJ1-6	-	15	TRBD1	CASSLRTGSNSPLHF	TGTGCCAGCAGCCTGCGGACAGGGAGTAATTCACCCCTCCACTTT
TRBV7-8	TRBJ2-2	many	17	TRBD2	CASSPRGSGGAKGELFF	TGTGCCAGCAGCCCTCGGGGTAGCGGGGGGGCAAAGGGGGAGCTGTTTTTT
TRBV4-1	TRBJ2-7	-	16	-	CASSQDWPGSPYEQYF	TGCGCCAGCAGTCAAGATTGGCCAGGAAGCCCCTACGAGCAGTACTTC
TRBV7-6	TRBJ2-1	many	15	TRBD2	CASSLEPSGYNEQFF	TGTGCCAGCAGCTTAGAACCTAGCGGGTACAATGAGCAGTTCTTC
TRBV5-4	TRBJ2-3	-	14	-	CASSRGFDTDTQYF	TGTGCCAGCAGCCGGGGGTTCGACACAGATACGCAGTATTTT
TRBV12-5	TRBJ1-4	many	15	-	CASGLGSTTNEKLFF	TGTGCTAGTGGTTTGGGTTCTACAACTAATGAAAAACTGTTTTTT
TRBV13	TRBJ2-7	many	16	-	CASTSWRTDKNYEQYF	TGTGCCAGCACCTCGTGGAGGACAGACAAGAACTACGAGCAGTACTTC
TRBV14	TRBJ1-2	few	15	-	CASSQERGIRDGSTF	TGTGCCAGCAGCCAAGAAAGAGGGATCCGGGATGGCTCCACCTTC
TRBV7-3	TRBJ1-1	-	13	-	CASSLLVNTEAFF	TGTGCCAGCAGCTTACTAGTGAACACTGAAGCTTTCTTT
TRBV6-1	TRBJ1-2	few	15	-	CASSGVWAAYYGYTF	TGTGCCAGCAGTGGGGTTTGGGCAGCTTACTATGGCTACACCTTC
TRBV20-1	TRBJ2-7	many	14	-	CSANSQSRSYEQYF	TGCAGTGCTAACAGCCAGTCTAGGTCCTACGAGCAGTACTTC
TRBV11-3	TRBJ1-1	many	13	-	CASSSQENTEAFF	TGTGCCAGCAGCTCACAGGAGAACACTGAAGCTTTCTTT
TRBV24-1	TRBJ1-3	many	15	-	CATSPGTYSGNTIYF	TGTGCCACCAGTCCCGGGACATACTCTGGAAACACCATATATTTT
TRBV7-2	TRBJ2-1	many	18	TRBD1	CASSLGLAGQGTYNEQFF	TGTGCCAGCAGCTTAGGGCTTGCGGGACAGGGGACCTACAATGAGCAGTTCTTC
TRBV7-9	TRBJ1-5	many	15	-	CASSLGTASNQPQHF	TGTGCCAGCAGCTTAGGGACAGCTAGCAATCAGCCCCAGCATTTT
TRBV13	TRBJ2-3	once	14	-	CASSPSLVTDTQYF	TGTGCCAGCAGCCCCAGTTTGGTCACAGATACGCAGTATTTT
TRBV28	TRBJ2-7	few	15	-	CASSLVQGFSYEQYF	TGTGCCAGCAGTTTGGTCCAGGGGTTCTCCTACGAGCAGTACTTC
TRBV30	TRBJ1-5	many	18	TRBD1	CACNTGTGGHYSNQPQHF	TGTGCCTGTAATACCGGGACAGGGGGCCATTATAGCAATCAGCCCCAGCATTTT
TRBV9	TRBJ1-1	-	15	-	CASTPGTVSGTEAFF	TGTGCCAGCACCCCCGGAACGGTTTCGGGCACTGAAGCTTTCTTT
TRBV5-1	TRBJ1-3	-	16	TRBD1	CASSRQGTLSGNTIYF	TGCGCCAGCAGCAGACAGGGGACCCTTTCTGGAAACACCATATATTTT
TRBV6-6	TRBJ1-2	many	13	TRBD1	CASTPTGDYGYTF	TGTGCCAGCACCCCAACAGGGGACTATGGCTACACCTTC
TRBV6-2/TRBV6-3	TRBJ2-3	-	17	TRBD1	CASRLQGRGLGTDTQYF	TGTGCCAGCAGACTACAAGGCAGGGGGCTAGGAACAGATACGCAGTATTTT
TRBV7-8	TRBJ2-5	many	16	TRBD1	CASSPIRQGSGETQYF	TGTGCCAGCAGCCCGATACGACAGGGATCCGGCGAGACCCAGTACTTC
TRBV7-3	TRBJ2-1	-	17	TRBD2	CHSAIPPTSSYYNEQFF	TGTCACAGTGCTATACCCCCGACTAGCTCGTACTACAATGAGCAGTTCTTC
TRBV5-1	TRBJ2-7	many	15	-	CASSSRGTEGYEQYF	TGCGCCAGCAGCTCCCGGGGGACAGAGGGATACGAGCAGTACTTC
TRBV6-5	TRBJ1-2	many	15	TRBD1	CASSPGTGANYGYTF	TGTGCCAGCAGCCCGGGGACAGGAGCTAACTATGGCTACACCTTC
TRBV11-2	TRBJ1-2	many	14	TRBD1	CASSFGQGNYGYTF	TGTGCCAGCAGCTTTGGACAGGGGAACTATGGCTACACCTTC
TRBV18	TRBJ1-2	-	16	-	CASSPPQRRRGDGYTF	TGTGCCAGCTCACCACCCCAAAGAAGACGAGGGGATGGCTACACCTTC
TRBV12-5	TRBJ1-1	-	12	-	CASAEIGTEAFF	TGTGCTAGTGCCGAGATTGGAACTGAAGCTTTCTTT
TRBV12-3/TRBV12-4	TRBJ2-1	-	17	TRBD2	CASRLGTGGSSYNEQFF	TGTGCCAGCAGGCTCGGGACGGGCGGGAGCTCCTACAATGAGCAGTTCTTC
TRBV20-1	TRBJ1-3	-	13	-	CSSDALSGNTIYF	TGCAGCTCGGACGCTCTCTCTGGAAACACCATATATTTT
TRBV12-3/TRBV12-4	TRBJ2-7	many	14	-	CASSFGTVSYEQYF	TGTGCCAGCAGTTTCGGGACCGTCTCCTACGAGCAGTACTTC
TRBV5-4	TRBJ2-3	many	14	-	CASSLDRGTDTQYF	TGTGCCAGCAGCTTGGACAGAGGGACAGATACGCAGTATTTT
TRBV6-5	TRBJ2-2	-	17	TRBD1	CASSPSRDRGNTGELFF	TGTGCCAGCAGTCCCTCAAGGGACAGGGGTAACACCGGGGAGCTGTTTTTT
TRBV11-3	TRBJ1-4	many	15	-	CASSRSGAGNEKLFF	TGTGCCAGCAGCCGGAGCGGGGCGGGTAATGAAAAACTGTTTTTT
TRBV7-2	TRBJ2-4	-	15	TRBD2	CASSLERLAKNIQDF	TGTGCCAGCAGCTTAGAGAGACTAGCCAAAAACATTCAGGACTTC